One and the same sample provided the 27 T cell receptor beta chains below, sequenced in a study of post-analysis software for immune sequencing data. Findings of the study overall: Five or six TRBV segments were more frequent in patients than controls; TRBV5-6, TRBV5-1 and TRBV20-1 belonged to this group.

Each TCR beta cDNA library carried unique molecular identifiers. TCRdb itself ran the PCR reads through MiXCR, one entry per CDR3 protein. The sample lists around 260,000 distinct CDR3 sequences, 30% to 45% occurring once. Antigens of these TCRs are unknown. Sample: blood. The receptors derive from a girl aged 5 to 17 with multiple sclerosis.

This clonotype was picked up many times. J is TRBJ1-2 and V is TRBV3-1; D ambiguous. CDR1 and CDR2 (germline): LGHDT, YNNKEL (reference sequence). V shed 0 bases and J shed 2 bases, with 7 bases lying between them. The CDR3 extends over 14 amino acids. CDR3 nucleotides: TGTGCCAGCAGCCAAGACGGCCAGAACTATGGCTACACCTTC. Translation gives CASSQDGQNYGYTF.

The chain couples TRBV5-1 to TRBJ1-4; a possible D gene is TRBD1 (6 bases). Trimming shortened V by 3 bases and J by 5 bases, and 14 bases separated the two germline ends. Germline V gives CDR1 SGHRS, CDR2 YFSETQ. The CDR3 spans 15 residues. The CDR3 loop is CASSYEGQGNEKLFF. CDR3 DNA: TGCGCCAGCAGCTATGAGGGACAAGGGAATGAAAAACTGTTTTTT.

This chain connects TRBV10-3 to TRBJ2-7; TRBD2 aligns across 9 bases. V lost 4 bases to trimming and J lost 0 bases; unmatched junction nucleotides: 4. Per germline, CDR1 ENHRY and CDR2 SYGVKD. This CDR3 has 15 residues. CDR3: CAISGDSGSSYEQYF. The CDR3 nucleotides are TGTGCCATCAGTGGGGATAGCGGGAGCTCCTACGAGCAGTACTTC.

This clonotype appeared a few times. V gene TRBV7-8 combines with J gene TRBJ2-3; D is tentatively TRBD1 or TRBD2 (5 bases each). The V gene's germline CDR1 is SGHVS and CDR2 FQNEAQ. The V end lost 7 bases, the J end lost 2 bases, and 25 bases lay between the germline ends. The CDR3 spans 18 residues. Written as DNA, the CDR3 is TGTGCCAGCACTGAAATGAAGGGAGAGGGGCTTTACACAGATACGCAGTATTTT. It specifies CASTEMKGEGLYTDTQYF.

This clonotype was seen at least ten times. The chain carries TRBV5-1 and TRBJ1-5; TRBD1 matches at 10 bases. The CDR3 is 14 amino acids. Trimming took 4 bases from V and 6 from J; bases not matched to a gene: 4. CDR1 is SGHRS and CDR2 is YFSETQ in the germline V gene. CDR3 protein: CASSPGQGRQPQHF. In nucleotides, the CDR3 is TGCGCCAGCAGCCCGGGACAGGGGCGTCAGCCCCAGCATTTT.

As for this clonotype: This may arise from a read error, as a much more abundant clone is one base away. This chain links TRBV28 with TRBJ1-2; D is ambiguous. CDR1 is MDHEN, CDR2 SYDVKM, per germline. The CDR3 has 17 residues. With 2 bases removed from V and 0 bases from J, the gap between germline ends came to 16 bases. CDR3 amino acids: CASSLQSGVRANYGYTF. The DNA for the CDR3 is TGTGCCAGCAGTTTACAGTCCGGGGTGAGAGCTAACTATGGCTACACCTTC.

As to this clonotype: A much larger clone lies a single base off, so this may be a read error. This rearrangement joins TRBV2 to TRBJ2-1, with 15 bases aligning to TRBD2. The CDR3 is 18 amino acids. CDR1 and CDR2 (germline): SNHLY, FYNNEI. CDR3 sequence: CASSELGTSGRMVNEQCF. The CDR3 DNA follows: TGTGCCAGCAGTGAATTAGGGACTAGCGGGAGGATGGTCAATGAGCAGTGCTTC.

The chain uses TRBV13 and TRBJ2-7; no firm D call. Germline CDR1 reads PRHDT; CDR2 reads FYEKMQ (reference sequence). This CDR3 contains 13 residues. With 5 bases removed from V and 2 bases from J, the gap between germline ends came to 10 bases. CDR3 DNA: TGTGCCAGCAGCAAAGACCCTACCTACGAGCAGTACTTC. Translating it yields CASSKDPTYEQYF.

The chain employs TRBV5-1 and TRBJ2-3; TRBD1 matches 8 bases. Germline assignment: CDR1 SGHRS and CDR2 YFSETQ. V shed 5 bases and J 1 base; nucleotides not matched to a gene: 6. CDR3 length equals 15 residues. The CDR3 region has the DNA TGCGCCAGCAGACGGGGACAGGCGCGCACAGATACGCAGTATTTT. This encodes CASRRGQARTDTQYF. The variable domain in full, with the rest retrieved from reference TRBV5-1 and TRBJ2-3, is KAGVTQTPRYLIKTRGQQVTLSCSPISGHRSVSWYQQTPGQGLQFLFEYFSETQRNKGNFPGRFSGRQFSNSRSEMNVSTLELGDSALYLCASRRGQARTDTQYFGPGTRLTVL.

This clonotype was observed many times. This CDR3 reads CASSEGGGTLFSYEQYF. CDR3 coding DNA: TGTGCCAGCAGTGAGGGAGGGGGGACACTCTTCTCCTACGAGCAGTACTTC. This sequence joins TRBV6-1 and TRBJ2-7; D may be TRBD2 (7 bases). Trimming stripped 3 bases from V and 0 bases from J, with 18 bases between. This CDR3 is built from 17 residues. CDR1 is MNHNS, CDR2 SASEGT, per germline.

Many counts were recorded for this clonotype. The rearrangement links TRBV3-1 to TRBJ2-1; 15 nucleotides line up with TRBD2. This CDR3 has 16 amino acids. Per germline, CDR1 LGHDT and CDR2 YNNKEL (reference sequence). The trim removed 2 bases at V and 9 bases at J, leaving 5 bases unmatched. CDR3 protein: CASSQTGTSGGPEQFF. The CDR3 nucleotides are TGTGCCAGCAGCCAAACGGGGACTAGCGGGGGGCCTGAGCAGTTCTTC.

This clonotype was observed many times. The CDR3 here is CASTPASGRAANEQFF. CDR3 DNA sequence: TGTGCCAGCACCCCTGCTAGCGGGAGGGCCGCGAATGAGCAGTTCTTC. The chain couples TRBV7-9 to TRBJ2-1; 12 nucleotides agree with TRBD2. The V and J ends lost 7 bases and 7 bases, in that order; junction bases with no gene match: 11. CDR1 is SEHNR and CDR2 is FQNEAQ in the germline V gene (reference sequence). There are 16 residues in the CDR3.

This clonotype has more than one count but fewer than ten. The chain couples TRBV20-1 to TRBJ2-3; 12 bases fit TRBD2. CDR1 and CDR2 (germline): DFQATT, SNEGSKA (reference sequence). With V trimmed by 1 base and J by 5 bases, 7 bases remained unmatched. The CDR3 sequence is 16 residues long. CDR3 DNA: TGCAGTGCTAGAGCTTTGACTAGCGGGAGCTTAGATACGCAGTATTTT. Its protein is CSARALTSGSLDTQYF.

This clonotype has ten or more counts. Here the CDR3 DNA reads TGTGCCAGCAGCACCGGGACCACTGAAGCTTTCTTT. Amino acids: CASSTGTTEAFF. The V call is TRBV9, the J call TRBJ1-1; a possible D gene is TRBD1 (5 bases). Between the trimmed V and J ends, which lost 4 bases and 4 bases, there was a span of 8 bases. The CDR3 runs 12 residues. Germline V gene sequence: CDR1 SGDLS, CDR2 YYNGEE.

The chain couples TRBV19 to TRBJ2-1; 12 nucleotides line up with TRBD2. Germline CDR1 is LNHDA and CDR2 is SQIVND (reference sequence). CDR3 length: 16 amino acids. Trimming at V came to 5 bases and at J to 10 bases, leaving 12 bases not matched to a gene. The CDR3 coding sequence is TGTGCCAGTAGTCGTACTAGCGGGGGGATGGGCAACGAGCAGTTCTTC. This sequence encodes CASSRTSGGMGNEQFF.

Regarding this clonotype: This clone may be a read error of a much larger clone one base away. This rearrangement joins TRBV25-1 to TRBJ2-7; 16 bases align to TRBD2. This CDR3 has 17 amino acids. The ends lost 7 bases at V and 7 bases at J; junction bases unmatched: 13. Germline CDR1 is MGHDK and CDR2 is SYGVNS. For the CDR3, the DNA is TGTGCCAGCATTGGGACTAGCGGGGGGGCCGTACACAATGAGCAGTACTTC. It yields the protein CASIGTSGGAVHNEQYF.

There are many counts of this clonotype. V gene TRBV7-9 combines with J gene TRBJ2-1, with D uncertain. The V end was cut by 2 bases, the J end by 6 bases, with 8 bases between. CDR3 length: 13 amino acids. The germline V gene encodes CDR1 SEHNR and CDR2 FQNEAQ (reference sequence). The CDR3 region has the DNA TGTGCCAGCAGCTTACTAGTTTCCAATGAGCAGTTCTTC. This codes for CASSLLVSNEQFF. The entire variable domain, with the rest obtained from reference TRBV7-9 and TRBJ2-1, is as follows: DTGVSQNPRHKITKRGQNVTFRCDPISEHNRLYWYRQTLGQGPEFLTYFQNEAQLEKSRLLSDRFSAERPKGSFSTLEIQRTEQGDSAMYLCASSLLVSNEQFFGPGTRLTVL.

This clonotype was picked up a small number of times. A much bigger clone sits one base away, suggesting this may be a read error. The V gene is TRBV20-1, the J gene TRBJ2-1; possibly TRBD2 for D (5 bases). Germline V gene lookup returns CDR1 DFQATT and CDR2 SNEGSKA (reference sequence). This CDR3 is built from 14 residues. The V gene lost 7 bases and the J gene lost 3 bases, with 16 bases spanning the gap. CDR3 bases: TGCAGTGGGCAACGGGGTCCCCTCTACAATGAGCAGTTCTTC. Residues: CSGQRGPLYNEQFF.

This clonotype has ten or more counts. The CDR3 sequence is CASNYRGQGEQFF. The CDR3 DNA sequence: TGTGCCAGCAACTACAGGGGGCAAGGTGAGCAGTTCTTC. The chain has TRBV6-5 and TRBJ2-1; 9 positions match TRBD1. Germline CDR1 MNHEY, CDR2 SVGAGI. This CDR3 has 13 residues. With 7 bases clipped from V and 9 bases from J, the junction kept 7 bases outside the gene matches.

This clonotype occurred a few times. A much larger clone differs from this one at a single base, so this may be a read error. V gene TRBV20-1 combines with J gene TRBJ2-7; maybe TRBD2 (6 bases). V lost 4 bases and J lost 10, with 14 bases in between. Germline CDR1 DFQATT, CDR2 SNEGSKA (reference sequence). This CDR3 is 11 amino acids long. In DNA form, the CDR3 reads TGCAGTGCTACTCGCGGGGAGGCCCAGTACTTC. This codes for CSATRGEAQYF.

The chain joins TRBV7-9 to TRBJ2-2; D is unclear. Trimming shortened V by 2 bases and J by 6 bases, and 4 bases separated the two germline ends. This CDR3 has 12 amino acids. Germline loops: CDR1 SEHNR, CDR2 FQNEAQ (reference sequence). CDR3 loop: CASSLYAGELFF. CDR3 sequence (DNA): TGTGCCAGCAGCTTATACGCCGGGGAGCTGTTTTTT. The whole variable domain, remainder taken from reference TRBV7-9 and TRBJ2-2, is DTGVSQNPRHKITKRGQNVTFRCDPISEHNRLYWYRQTLGQGPEFLTYFQNEAQLEKSRLLSDRFSAERPKGSFSTLEIQRTEQGDSAMYLCASSLYAGELFFGEGSRLTVL.

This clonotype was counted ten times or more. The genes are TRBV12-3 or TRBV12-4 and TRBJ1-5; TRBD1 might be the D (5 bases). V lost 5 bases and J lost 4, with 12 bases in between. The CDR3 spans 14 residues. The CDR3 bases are TGTGCCAGCAGTAGATTGGGGGGTAATCAGCCCCAGCATTTT. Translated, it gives CASSRLGGNQPQHF.

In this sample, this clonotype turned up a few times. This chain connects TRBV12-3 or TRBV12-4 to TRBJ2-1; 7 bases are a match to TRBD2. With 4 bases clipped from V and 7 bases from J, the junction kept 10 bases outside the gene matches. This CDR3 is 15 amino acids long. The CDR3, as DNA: TGTGCCAGCAGTTCAAGGGACGGGGGGAGGAATGAGCAGTTCTTC. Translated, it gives CASSSRDGGRNEQFF.

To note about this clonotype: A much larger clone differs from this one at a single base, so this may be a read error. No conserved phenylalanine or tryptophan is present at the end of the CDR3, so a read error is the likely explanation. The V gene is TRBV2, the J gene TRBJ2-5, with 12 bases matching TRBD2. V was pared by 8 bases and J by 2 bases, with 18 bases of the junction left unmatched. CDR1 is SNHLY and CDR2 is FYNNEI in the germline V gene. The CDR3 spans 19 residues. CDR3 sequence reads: CASHDRTSGALLAQETQYV. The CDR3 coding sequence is TGTGCCAGCCATGATCGGACTAGCGGGGCCCTACTAGCTCAAGAGACCCAGTACGTC.

This CDR3 is CASSPRPPGQGGNTIYF. CDR3 nucleotide sequence: TGTGCCAGCAGCCCGCGTCCCCCGGGACAGGGGGGAAACACCATATATTTT. The chain links TRBV4-2 to TRBJ1-3; TRBD1 agrees at 10 bases. CDR1 and CDR2 from the germline V gene are LGHNA and YNFKEQ. The CDR3 runs 17 residues. V lost 4 bases and J lost 4; bases outside the gene matches: 10.

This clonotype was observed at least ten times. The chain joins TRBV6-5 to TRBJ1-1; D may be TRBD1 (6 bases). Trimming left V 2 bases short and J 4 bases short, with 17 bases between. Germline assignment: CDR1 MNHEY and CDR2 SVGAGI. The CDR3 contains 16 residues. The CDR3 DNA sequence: TGTGCCAGCAGTTACCCCGCGGGGGGGGCAGTCACTGAAGCTTTCTTT. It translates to CASSYPAGGAVTEAFF.

In nucleotides, the CDR3 is TGCGCCAGCAGCTTGGACAGGGGGCAGGGTAATGAGCAGTTCTTC. As protein: CASSLDRGQGNEQFF. The chain carries TRBV5-1 and TRBJ2-1, with TRBD1 identical over 9 bases. This CDR3 is 15 amino acids long. V shed 0 bases, J shed 7 bases, and the junction held 5 bases outside the gene matches. CDR1 is SGHRS, CDR2 YFSETQ, per germline.